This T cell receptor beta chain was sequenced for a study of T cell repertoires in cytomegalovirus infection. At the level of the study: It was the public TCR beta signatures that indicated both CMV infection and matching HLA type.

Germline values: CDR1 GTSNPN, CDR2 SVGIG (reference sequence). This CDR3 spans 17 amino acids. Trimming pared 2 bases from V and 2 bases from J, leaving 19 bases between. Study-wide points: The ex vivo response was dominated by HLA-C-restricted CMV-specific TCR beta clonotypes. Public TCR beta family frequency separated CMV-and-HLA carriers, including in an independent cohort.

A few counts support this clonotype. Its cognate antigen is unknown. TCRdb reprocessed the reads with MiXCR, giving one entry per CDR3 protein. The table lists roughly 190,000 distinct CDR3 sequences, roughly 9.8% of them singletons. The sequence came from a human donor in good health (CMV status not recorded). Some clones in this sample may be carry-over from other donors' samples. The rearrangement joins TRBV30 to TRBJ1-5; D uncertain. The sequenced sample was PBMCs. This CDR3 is CAWSNSLGWSGNQPQHF. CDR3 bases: TGTGCCTGGAGTAATTCGTTAGGGTGGTCGGGCAATCAGCCCCAGCATTTT.